This is a list of T cell receptor beta chains from one sample in a study of cytomegalovirus exposure and HLA in healthy donors. TCRdb keeps only in-frame clones here, not all; method: immunoSEQ multiplex PCR. This table holds about 100,000 clones, roughly 70% found once. The sample taken for sequencing was PBMCs. These receptors were obtained from a woman in her 40s in good health and CMV-seropositive. CDR3s include the opening cysteine and the closing phenylalanine or tryptophan. The D gene is left open where the match is weak. Clone size is not always given. Where it is, it says once, few, many or a class for expanded clones.

abundance,j_gene,d_gene,v_gene,CDR3nt,CDR3aa
NA,TRBJ1-2,NA,TRBV7-2,TGTGCCAGCAGCTTAGTGTTGGGGCTGGACTATGGCTACACCTTC,CASSLVLGLDYGYTF
NA,TRBJ2-3,NA,TRBV7-2,TGTGCCAGCAGCACAAAGCCCCAGGGGCACACAGATACGCAGTATTTT,CASSTKPQGHTDTQYF
NA,TRBJ2-7,TRBD1,TRBV11-3,TGTGCCAGCAGCCCACGGGGGCAGGGGGCGGTCGACGAGCAGTACTTC,CASSPRGQGAVDEQYF
once,TRBJ2-7,NA,TRBV25-1,TGTGCCAGCAGTGAAAATACAGGACCCTACGAGCAGTACTTC,CASSENTGPYEQYF
NA,TRBJ2-3,TRBD2,TRBV9,TGTGCCAGCAGCCCCGCCGGCGGGGGGCGCACAGATACGCAGTATTTT,CASSPAGGGRTDTQYF
few,TRBJ1-1,NA,TRBV19,TGTGCCAGTAGTATATCAGGGAACACTGAAGCTTTCTTT,CASSISGNTEAFF
NA,TRBJ1-6,NA,TRBV9,TGTGCCAGCAGCGTAGGAGGAGGGGAGCGGAATTCACCCCTCCACTTT,CASSVGGGERNSPLHF
NA,TRBJ1-6,NA,TRBV6-5,TGTGCCAGTAAACAGGGTGCGTCACCCCTCCACTTT,CASKQGASPLHF
NA,TRBJ1-2,TRBD1,TRBV5-6,TGTGCCAGCAGCTTGTGGCACAGGGGCCAAGGCTACACCTTC,CASSLWHRGQGYTF
once,TRBJ2-7,TRBD1,TRBV7-9,TGTGCCAGCAGCTTGGGGACAGGGATTTACGAGCAGTACTTC,CASSLGTGIYEQYF
NA,TRBJ1-1,NA,TRBV5-1,TGCGCCAGCTACTTAACGGGACAAAAAGCTTTCTTT,CASYLTGQKAFF
NA,TRBJ1-2,NA,TRBV10-2,TGCGCCAGCAGTGAAAGGCAGGGAAACTATGGCTACACCTTC,CASSERQGNYGYTF
NA,TRBJ1-4,TRBD1,TRBV7-2,TGTGCCAGCAGCTTAACCAGGGGGAATAGTGAAAAACTGTTTTTT,CASSLTRGNSEKLFF
NA,TRBJ2-5,TRBD2,TRBV7-6,TGTGCCAGCAGTCCTTGGACTAGCGGGGCAATTCAGGGGACCCAGTACTTC,CASSPWTSGAIQGTQYF
NA,TRBJ2-7,TRBD1,TRBV19,TGTGCCAGTAGTATAGACATCCTTCGACAGGGGGCGGACGAGCAGTACTTC,CASSIDILRQGADEQYF
NA,TRBJ1-1,NA,TRBV6-5,TGTGCCAGCAGTTACGGTGTGAGGGAGGGAGCTTTCTTT,CASSYGVREGAFF
NA,TRBJ2-1,TRBD2,TRBV7-9,TGTGCCAGCAGCGTTAGCGGGCCGTCGGATGAGCAGTTCTTC,CASSVSGPSDEQFF
NA,TRBJ1-5,NA,TRBV2,TGTGCCAGCAGTGAGCGGGATCTGGGGAATCAGCCCCAGCATTTT,CASSERDLGNQPQHF
NA,TRBJ1-5,TRBD1,TRBV27,TGTGCCAGCAGTTTGTACAGGGGTAATCAGCCCCAGCATTTT,CASSLYRGNQPQHF
NA,TRBJ1-2,NA,TRBV30,TGTGCCTGGAGTGGACAGTCTTATGGCTACACCTTC,CAWSGQSYGYTF
few,TRBJ2-5,TRBD2,TRBV7-9,TGTGCCAGCAGCGGAAAGAAGAGCCTAGCGGGGGGCCAAGAGACCCAGTACTTC,CASSGKKSLAGGQETQYF
NA,TRBJ2-3,NA,TRBV30,TGTGCCTGGGGCCTAGGGGCGGCCACAGATACGCAGTATTTT,CAWGLGAATDTQYF
NA,TRBJ1-1,NA,TRBV6-6,TGTGCCAGCAGTTACCCCGGGACTGAACGCACTGAAGCTTTCTTT,CASSYPGTERTEAFF
NA,TRBJ1-2,NA,TRBV6-1,TGTGCCAGCAGGACCGAGGGACTGAACTATGGCTACACCTTC,CASRTEGLNYGYTF
NA,TRBJ1-1,TRBD1,TRBV5-4,TGTGCCAGCCGACAGGGGGGAGGTAACACTGAAGCTTTCTTT,CASRQGGGNTEAFF
NA,TRBJ2-2,NA,TRBV2,TGTGCCAGCAGTGAAGTATTCACCGGGGAGCTGTTTTTT,CASSEVFTGELFF
NA,TRBJ1-2,NA,TRBV30,TGTGCCTGGAGTCCCTCACAGATTCGCTACACCTTC,CAWSPSQIRYTF
NA,TRBJ2-1,NA,TRBV4-2,TGTGCCAGCAGCCAATCCCCCCGGGACTTGGATATCTTC,CASSQSPRDLDIF
NA,TRBJ1-2,NA,TRBV10-3,TGTGCCATCAGTGGCCAGGTTAATGATGGCTACACCTTC,CAISGQVNDGYTF
NA,TRBJ2-7,NA,TRBV10-3,TGTGCCATCAGTGAGTCGGTGGGTGCAGGAAACGAGCAGTACTTC,CAISESVGAGNEQYF
once,TRBJ2-7,TRBD1,TRBV18,TGTGCCAGCTCACCAACCGGGACAGGACCTTCCTACGAGCAGTACTTC,CASSPTGTGPSYEQYF
NA,TRBJ1-1,NA,TRBV30,TGTGCCTGGAGTGTGGGGGGGAGGTTCACTGAAGCTTTCTTT,CAWSVGGRFTEAFF
NA,TRBJ2-3,NA,TRBV9,TGTGCCAGCAGCTTGTACGGAACAGTACCCATCCCTAATACGCAGTATTTT,CASSLYGTVPIPNTQYF
few,TRBJ2-5,NA,TRBV6-1,TGTGCCAGCAGTGGACAGATTCAAGAGACCCAGTACTTC,CASSGQIQETQYF
NA,TRBJ1-5,NA,TRBV6-6,TGTGCCAGCAGTTACCCCGGGGTGAGCCAGCCCCAGCATTTT,CASSYPGVSQPQHF
NA,TRBJ2-3,NA,TRBV6-5,TGTGCCAGCAGTTACTCGGCGGGGCATTTGGCAGATACGCAGTATTTT,CASSYSAGHLADTQYF
NA,TRBJ1-4,NA,TRBV6-5,TGTGCCAGCAGCACCGGGACTTTCAACGTGGCAAAACTGTTTTTT,CASSTGTFNVAKLFF
NA,TRBJ2-5,NA,TRBV4-1,TGCGCCAGCAGCCCGCGGGACGTCCAAGAGACCCAGTACTTC,CASSPRDVQETQYF
NA,TRBJ2-2,TRBD1,TRBV5-1,TGCGCCAGCAGCTCGACAGGGGAACCCGGGGAGCTGTTTTTT,CASSSTGEPGELFF
NA,TRBJ1-2,TRBD1,TRBV28,TGTGCCAGCAGTTTAACAGGGGGTGTCTATGGCTACACCTTC,CASSLTGGVYGYTF
NA,TRBJ2-1,NA,TRBV6-6,TGTGCCAGCACCTCTAGGCATCACTCCTACAATGAGCAGTTCTTC,CASTSRHHSYNEQFF
NA,TRBJ1-1,NA,TRBV25-1,TGTGCCAGCAGTCGATGGGGAGGGGGAAGCACTGAAGCTTTCTTT,CASSRWGGGSTEAFF
NA,TRBJ1-2,NA,TRBV7-6,TGTGCCAGCAGCTTAACGGGGGGTGATGGCTACACCTTC,CASSLTGGDGYTF
NA,TRBJ2-7,TRBD2,TRBV7-3,TGTGCCAGCAGCCCGGGGGGTGAAAACGAGCAGTACTTC,CASSPGGENEQYF
NA,TRBJ1-1,NA,TRBV4-1,TGCGCCAGCAGCCCACCGGGACACTTGAACACTGAAGCTTTCTTT,CASSPPGHLNTEAFF
NA,TRBJ1-3,NA,TRBV13,TGTGCCAGCAGCGTCACAGGGAACACCATATATTTT,CASSVTGNTIYF
once,TRBJ2-3,TRBD2,TRBV7-3,TGTGCCAGCAGCTTTTTGCGGGGGGGCAGCACAGATACGCAGTATTTT,CASSFLRGGSTDTQYF
NA,TRBJ2-3,TRBD2,TRBV9,TGTGCCAGCAGCCGCCCCCTAGCGGGGTTTCCAGATACGCAGTATTTT,CASSRPLAGFPDTQYF
NA,TRBJ2-5,NA,TRBV20-1,TGCAGTGCTACCATCCAAGAGACCCAGTACTTC,CSATIQETQYF
NA,TRBJ1-3,NA,TRBV29-1,TGCAGCGTTCGCTCTGGAAACACCATATATTTT,CSVRSGNTIYF
many,TRBJ1-2,NA,TRBV6-1,TGTGCCAGCAGTGTCCTTGAGGGCTACACCTTC,CASSVLEGYTF
few,TRBJ1-2,TRBD1,TRBV19,TGTGCCAGTAGTAGAGGACAGGGGGCTAACTATGGCTACACCTTC,CASSRGQGANYGYTF
once,TRBJ1-6,TRBD1,TRBV6-5,TGTGCCAGCACCCGGGACAGCTCGAATTCACCCCTCCACTTT,CASTRDSSNSPLHF
NA,TRBJ2-5,TRBD2,TRBV6-5,TGTGCCAGCAGTTATAGTGGGGACTATCGAAAGACCCAGTACTTC,CASSYSGDYRKTQYF
NA,TRBJ1-5,NA,TRBV18,TGTGCCAGCTCACTAACACTAGCGGACGATCTTAATCAGCCCCAGCATTTT,CASSLTLADDLNQPQHF
NA,TRBJ1-5,NA,TRBV5-8,TGTGCCAGCAGCTTGATATTCCAGACAAATAGCAATCAGCCCCAGCATTTT,CASSLIFQTNSNQPQHF
NA,TRBJ1-1,NA,TRBV29-1,TGCAGCGTTGAGTCCTCGTGGGGCCCTAACACTGAAGCTTTCTTT,CSVESSWGPNTEAFF